The clone carrying this T cell receptor beta chain came up many times. Its antigen is undetermined. The data are from a study of regulatory T cells in long-lasting Graves disease. Overall study: For a period under 3 months, newly diagnosed Graves' patients had taken antithyroid drugs. Regarding the study as a whole: Among persistent patients, a larger number of public clonotypes were shared (2,741) than among newly diagnosed patients (about 970).

The authors built TCR beta libraries using iRepertoire HTBI primers and Arm-PCR of CDR3 regions. MiXCR was run by TCRdb on the multiplex PCR reads, yielding one entry per CDR3 protein. The table includes about 210,000 distinct CDR3 sequences, roughly a fifth detected once. Time point noted: newly diagnosed GD, antithyroid drugs for less than 3 months. There was RNA extracted from PBMCs, and the TCR library was made from it. This sample was shared with a second study, whose subject was T cells in Graves' hyperthyroidism and ophthalmopathy. That work adds: For the diagnoses, clinical symptoms, serum thyroxine and TRAb, thyroid ultrasound and orbital computed tomography were used. HTBI primers were used for first-round RT-PCR of the TCR CDR3.

Sample: peripheral blood mononuclear cells (PBMCs), taken at new diagnosis, from a patient treated with antithyroid drugs. This clonotype was sampled from a woman in her twenties or thirties with Graves disease.

Here the CDR3 DNA reads TGTGCCAGCAGTTTATCGGACAGGGGCTACGAGCAGTACTTC. Its translation is CASSLSDRGYEQYF. The rearrangement uses TRBV27 and TRBJ2-7, with TRBD1 matching over 9 bases. The CDR3 runs to 14 residues. The J segment lost 3 bases and the V segment lost 0 bases, leaving 0 bases of the junction unmatched. Looked up from germline, CDR1 is MNHEY and CDR2 is SMNVEV (reference sequence).